This paragraph covers one T cell receptor (beta chain) sequence. What it recognizes is unknown. Data came from immunoSEQ multiplex PCR; TCRdb stores just in-frame clones and leaves some out. The sample holds tens of thousands of clones, approximately 88% seen once. This record comes from a study of OX40 agonist ivuxolimab in advanced cancers. About the research overall: The treatment was a fully human IgG2 OX40 agonist, ivuxolimab.

People who had autoimmune disease history or systemic immunosuppression were excluded. Overall study findings and caveats: In general, CD8+ T cells held more expanded clones than CD4+ did, on average. Expanded peripheral T cells had an undetermined antigen specificity.

Trimming took off 4 bases at V and 4 bases at J, with 14 bases between the two ends. The CDR3 contains 14 residues. CDR1 and CDR2 from the germline V gene are SGHKS and YYEKEE (reference sequence). The clonotype comes from an adult with an advanced solid tumor such as melanoma, head and neck, liver or kidney cancer. Sequences were derived from CD4+ or CD8+ T cells sorted from blood, sampled in a trial of the OX40 agonist ivuxolimab. The chain has TRBV5-5 and TRBJ1-1, with D unresolved. The CDR3 is CASSRDIWGTEAFF. CDR3 in DNA: TGTGCCAGCAGCCGGGATATCTGGGGCACTGAAGCTTTCTTT. Combining the CDR3 with reference TRBV5-5 and TRBJ1-1 gives the whole variable domain DAGVTQSPTHLIKTRGQQVTLRCSPISGHKSVSWYQQVLGQGPQFIFQYYEKEERGRGNFPDRFSARQFPNYSSELNVNALLLGDSALYLCASSRDIWGTEAFFGQGTRLTVV.